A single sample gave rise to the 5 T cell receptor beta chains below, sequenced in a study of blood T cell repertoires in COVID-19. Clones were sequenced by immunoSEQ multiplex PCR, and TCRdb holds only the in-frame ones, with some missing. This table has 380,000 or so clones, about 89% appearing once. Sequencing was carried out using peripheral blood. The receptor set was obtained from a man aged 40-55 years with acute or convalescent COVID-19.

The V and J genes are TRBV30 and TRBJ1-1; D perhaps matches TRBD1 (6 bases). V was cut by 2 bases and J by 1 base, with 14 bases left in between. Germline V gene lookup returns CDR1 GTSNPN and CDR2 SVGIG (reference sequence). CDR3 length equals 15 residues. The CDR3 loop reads CAWSLPRGPNTEAFF. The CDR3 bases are TGTGCCTGGAGTTTACCCAGGGGTCCGAACACTGAAGCTTTCTTT.

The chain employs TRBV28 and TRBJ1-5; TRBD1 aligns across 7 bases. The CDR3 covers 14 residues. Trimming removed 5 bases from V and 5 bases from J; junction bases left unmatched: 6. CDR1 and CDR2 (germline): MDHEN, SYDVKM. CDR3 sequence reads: CASSPDREHQPQHF. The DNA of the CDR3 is TGTGCCAGCAGTCCCGACAGGGAACATCAGCCCCAGCATTTT. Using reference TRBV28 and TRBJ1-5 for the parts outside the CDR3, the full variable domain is DVKVTQSSRYLVKRTGEKVFLECVQDMDHENMFWYRQDPGLGLRLIYFSYDVKMKEKGDIPEGYSVSREKKERFSLILESASTNQTSMYLCASSPDREHQPQHFGDGTRLSIL.

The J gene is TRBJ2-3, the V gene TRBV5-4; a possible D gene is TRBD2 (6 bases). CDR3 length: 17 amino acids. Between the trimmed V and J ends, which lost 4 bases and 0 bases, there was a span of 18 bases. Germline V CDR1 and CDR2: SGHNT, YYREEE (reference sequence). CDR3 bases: TGTGCCAGCAGCCCAAAGCCGGGGGTCACTAGCACAGATACGCAGTATTTT. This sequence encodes CASSPKPGVTSTDTQYF.

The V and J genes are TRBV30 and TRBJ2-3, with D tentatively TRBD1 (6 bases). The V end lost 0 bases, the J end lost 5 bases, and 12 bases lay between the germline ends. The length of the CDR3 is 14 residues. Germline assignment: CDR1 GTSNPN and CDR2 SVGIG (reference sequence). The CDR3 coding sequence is TGTGCCTGGAGTGTACTAAGAGGGGGAGATACGCAGTATTTT. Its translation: CAWSVLRGGDTQYF.

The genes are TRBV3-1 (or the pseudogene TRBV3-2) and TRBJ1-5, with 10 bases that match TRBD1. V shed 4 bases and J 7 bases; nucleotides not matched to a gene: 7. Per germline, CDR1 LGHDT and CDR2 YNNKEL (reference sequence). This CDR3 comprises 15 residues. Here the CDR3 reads CASSPGQGLWQPQHF. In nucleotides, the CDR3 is TGTGCCAGCAGCCCGGGACAGGGGTTATGGCAGCCCCAGCATTTT.